This TCR beta chain was sequenced during a study of cytomegalovirus exposure and HLA in healthy donors. Background on the study: A data release that came early held approximately 85 million unique TCRs from HLA-typed donors.

60 Vbeta and 13 Jbeta primers were used in PCR. Sequencing was performed with immunoSEQ multiplex PCR; in TCRdb, only in-frame clones are kept and a portion is missing. The sample has 55,000 to 65,000 clones, roughly three quarters seen once. The CDR3 spans 14 residues. The V gene end was trimmed by 6 bases and the J gene end by 2 bases; junction bases not matched to a gene: 5. CDR1 and CDR2 (germline): LNHDA, SQIVND (reference sequence). The genes are TRBV19 and TRBJ2-7; 9 nucleotides match TRBD1. The receptor comes from a woman in her thirties in good health and CMV-seronegative. Sequenced sample: PBMCs. CDR3 protein: CASSAGTGTYEQYF. DNA of the CDR3: TGTGCCAGTAGCGCCGGGACAGGGACCTACGAGCAGTACTTC.